The rows below give T cell receptor beta chains drawn from one sample of a study of cytomegalovirus exposure and HLA in healthy donors. Assay used: immunoSEQ multiplex PCR; TCRdb lists only in-frame clones, some missing. The profile covers about 230,000 clones, with around 80% appearing a single time and less than 0.6% taken by the ten largest. Sequencing was done on a sample of PBMCs. Receptors originate from a boy aged 5 to 17 in good health and CMV-seronegative. Each CDR3 is given with its conserved first and last residue. The D gene is left open where the match is weak. Some rows mark clone size as missing; the rest say once, few, many or name a class of expanded clone.

D | J | size | V | DNA | CDR3
NA | TRBJ2-3 | NA | TRBV9 | TGTGCCAGCAGCGTAGAGTCTAATCAAGATACGCAGTATTTT | CASSVESNQDTQYF
NA | TRBJ2-1 | once | TRBV7-8 | TGTGCCAGCAGCTTAGGGCAGTTTCAATGGTTCTTC | CASSLGQFQWFF
TRBD1 | TRBJ2-2 | NA | TRBV9 | TGTGCCAGCAGCGTAGGGACAGGGGGCACCGGGGAGCTGTTTTTT | CASSVGTGGTGELFF
NA | TRBJ2-1 | NA | TRBV7-7 | TGTGCTAGCAGCCGGGACTGGAACTTCAATGAGCAGTTCTTC | CASSRDWNFNEQFF
TRBD2 | TRBJ2-3 | NA | TRBV2 | TGTGCCAGCAGTGGAGCGGGGGGATATTTGGATACGCAGTATTTT | CASSGAGGYLDTQYF
NA | TRBJ1-2 | NA | TRBV5-5 | TGTGCCAGCAGCCTTGGGACTGGTAATGGCTACACCTTC | CASSLGTGNGYTF
TRBD1 | TRBJ2-7 | NA | TRBV10-3 | TGTGCCATCACCCCGGGACAGGGAGTATACGAGCAGTACTTC | CAITPGQGVYEQYF
NA | TRBJ2-5 | NA | TRBV6-6 | TGTGCCAGCAGCCCCGATCCCTCTAGGCCGGAGACCCAGTACTTC | CASSPDPSRPETQYF
NA | TRBJ1-5 | few | TRBV5-6 | TGTGCCAGCAGCTATGGGACTGGGGATCAGCCCCAGCATTTT | CASSYGTGDQPQHF
TRBD2 | TRBJ2-3 | NA | TRBV11-2 | TGTGCCAGCAGCTCAGCTAGCGGGAGGGCCACAGATACGCAGTATTTT | CASSSASGRATDTQYF
TRBD1 | TRBJ1-5 | NA | TRBV9 | TGTGCCAGCAGCGCGACAGGGGGCGATCAGCCCCAGCATTTT | CASSATGGDQPQHF
NA | TRBJ1-1 | NA | TRBV7-2 | TGTGCCAGCAGCTTGGCAGGGATGGCTTTCTTT | CASSLAGMAFF
TRBD1 | TRBJ2-5 | NA | TRBV7-2 | TGTGCCAGCTGTCTGGACAGGGCTTCGGGGACCCAGTACTTC | CASCLDRASGTQYF
TRBD1 | TRBJ1-4 | few | TRBV5-1 | TGCGCCAGCAGTACCGACAGGGGGTATGAAAAACTGTTTTTT | CASSTDRGYEKLFF
NA | TRBJ1-2 | NA | TRBV5-6 | TGTGCCAGCAGCTTGCTCCGACAGGACCCTTCTATGAACTATGGCTACACCTTC | CASSLLRQDPSMNYGYTF
NA | TRBJ1-2 | NA | TRBV28 | TGTGCCAGCAGTCCAGGGTCCTATGGCTACACCTTC | CASSPGSYGYTF
NA | TRBJ1-1 | NA | TRBV4-1 | TGCGCCAGCAGCCAAGTGGACTTAGGTTTTATGAACACTGAAGCTTTCTTT | CASSQVDLGFMNTEAFF
TRBD1 | TRBJ2-3 | NA | TRBV27 | TGTGCCAGCAGTCTGACCGGGACAGTTATTTTTAGCACAGATACGCAGTATTTT | CASSLTGTVIFSTDTQYF
TRBD1 | TRBJ1-1 | NA | TRBV29-1 | TGCAGCGCCGGGACAGGGAGCTCTGAAGCTTTCTTT | CSAGTGSSEAFF
TRBD1 | TRBJ1-2 | NA | TRBV13 | TGTGCCAGCAGCACGTTAGGGACAGCTAACTATGGCCACACCTTC | CASSTLGTANYGHTF
NA | TRBJ1-5 | NA | TRBV4-1 | TGCGCCAGCAGCCACCCCGACATATACAATCAGCCCCAGCATTTT | CASSHPDIYNQPQHF